Below are 11 T cell receptor beta chains sequenced from a single sample in a study of control samples from healthy donors and cancer patients (TCRdb year 2020). Receptor libraries were prepared by the immunoSEQ multiplex PCR assay. The immuneACCESS repertoire file appears here via TCRdb, limited to in-frame rearrangements. These files lack a portion of the clones; in checked studies, under half of the deficit traces to unresolved V genes, and the cause of the others is not known. The sample contains 150,000 to 200,000 clones, around 89% of them found a single time. The ten largest clones capture roughly 1.3% of the sample. Source material: blood. The source is a woman in her forties or fifties in good health.

J is TRBJ2-1 and V is TRBV29-1, with no clear D. The germline CDR1 and CDR2 sequences are SQVTM and ANQGSEA. This CDR3 is built from 15 residues. With 7 bases removed from V and 6 bases from J, the gap between germline ends came to 22 bases. CDR3 amino acids: CSGGLPGRLTNEQFF. As DNA, the CDR3 is TGCAGCGGAGGCTTACCAGGACGCCTGACCAATGAGCAGTTCTTC.

This sequence joins TRBV10-3 and TRBJ1-6; the D gene is possibly TRBD1 (5 bases). Germline CDR1 ENHRY, CDR2 SYGVKD. The CDR3 contains 18 residues. Between the trimmed V and J ends, which lost 2 bases and 7 bases, there was a span of 21 bases. Here the CDR3 DNA reads TGTGCCATCAGTGAGAGCCCCGGGACGGTTCGAGGGAATTCACCCCTCCACTTT. Its translation is CAISESPGTVRGNSPLHF.

V gene TRBV5-1 combines with J gene TRBJ2-5; D call uncertain. CDR1 is SGHRS and CDR2 is YFSETQ in the germline V gene. Trimming shortened V by 0 bases and J by 5 bases, and 5 bases separated the two germline ends. CDR3 length: 12 amino acids. The CDR3 DNA sequence: TGCGCCAGCAGCTTGGATATCGAGACCCAGTACTTC. Translation gives CASSLDIETQYF.

The CDR3 sequence is CASSPRGALYEQYF. DNA of the CDR3: TGTGCCAGCAGCCCTCGTGGGGCGCTTTACGAGCAGTACTTC. The genes are TRBV7-2 and TRBJ2-7; the D gene is possibly TRBD1 (5 bases). CDR1 and CDR2 (germline): SGHTA, FQGNSA. Trimming removed 5 bases at V and 4 bases at J, with 15 bases between. This CDR3 comprises 14 residues.

The chain joins TRBV19 to TRBJ1-1; TRBD1 might be the D (6 bases). V was trimmed by 9 bases and J by 3 bases, leaving 20 bases between them. The germline gives CDR1 LNHDA, CDR2 SQIVND (reference sequence). The CDR3 has 15 residues. In DNA form, the CDR3 reads TGTGCCAGCTATACCGACTCCAGGGGATACACTGAAGCTTTCTTT. It encodes CASYTDSRGYTEAFF.

This clone has a handful of counts. The chain employs TRBV18 and TRBJ2-1, with 8 bases matching TRBD2. V gave up 0 bases and J gave up 0 bases; unmatched junction bases: 10. The CDR3 runs 19 residues. In germline, CDR1 is KGHSH, CDR2 LQKENI. In nucleotides, the CDR3 is TGTGCCAGCTCACCACCGGCCGCCAGCGGGGGTATCTCCTACAATGAGCAGTTCTTC. It codes for CASSPPAASGGISYNEQFF. Drawing the rest from reference TRBV18 and TRBJ2-1, the complete variable domain is NAGVMQNPRHLVRRRGQEARLRCSPMKGHSHVYWYRQLPEEGLKFMVYLQKENIIDESGMPKERFSAEFPKEGPSILRIQQVVRGDSAAYFCASSPPAASGGISYNEQFFGPGTRLTVL.

For the CDR3, the DNA is TGTGCCAGCAGCGTAGGGGGGGAGTGGAATGAGCAGTTCTTC. Its translation: CASSVGGEWNEQFF. The rearrangement uses TRBV9 and TRBJ2-1, with a possible D match to TRBD2 (6 bases). V dropped 0 bases and J dropped 7 bases, with 11 bases sitting between them. The CDR3 has 14 amino acids. Germline loops: CDR1 SGDLS, CDR2 YYNGEE.

The chain links TRBV19 to TRBJ1-2; D may be TRBD1 (5 bases). The CDR3 contains 16 residues. The V end was cut by 6 bases, the J end by 1 base, with 18 bases between. Germline CDR1 is LNHDA and CDR2 is SQIVND (reference sequence). CDR3 sequence reads: CASRLGLGRNNYGYTF. CDR3 nucleotide sequence: TGTGCCAGTAGATTGGGCTTGGGACGTAATAACTATGGCTACACCTTC.

In DNA, the CDR3 is TGTGCCAGCAGTTTGGGTAAGACTGAAGCTTTCTTT. It translates to CASSLGKTEAFF. J is TRBJ1-1 and V is TRBV2, with unresolved D. This CDR3 is 12 amino acids long. CDR1 SNHLY and CDR2 FYNNEI come from the germline V gene. V was clipped by 5 bases and J by 5 bases, with 9 bases between them.

This clone was picked up one time. V and J are TRBV7-3 and TRBJ2-3; weak D call: TRBD2 (6 bases). This CDR3 has 15 residues. With 0 bases removed from V and 2 bases from J, the gap between germline ends came to 9 bases. Germline V gene data show CDR1 as SGHTA and CDR2 as FQGTGA. As DNA, the CDR3 is TGTGCCAGCAGCTTAACGTTAGCGGACACAGATACGCAGTATTTT. Translation gives CASSLTLADTDTQYF. The full variable domain, rest sourced from reference TRBV7-3 and TRBJ2-3, is GAGVSQTPSNKVTEKGKYVELRCDPISGHTALYWYRQSLGQGPEFLIYFQGTGAADDSGLPNDRFFAVRPEGSVSTLKIQRTERGDSAVYLCASSLTLADTDTQYFGPGTRLTVL.

This chain uses TRBV28 with TRBJ2-7; D is possibly TRBD1 (6 bases). Germline CDR1 and CDR2: MDHEN and SYDVKM. CDR3 length: 14 residues. Trimming removed 6 bases from V and 2 bases from J, with 14 bases in between. CDR3 loop: CASRGPGQAYEQYF. CDR3 in DNA: TGTGCCAGCAGGGGACCGGGACAAGCCTACGAGCAGTACTTC.